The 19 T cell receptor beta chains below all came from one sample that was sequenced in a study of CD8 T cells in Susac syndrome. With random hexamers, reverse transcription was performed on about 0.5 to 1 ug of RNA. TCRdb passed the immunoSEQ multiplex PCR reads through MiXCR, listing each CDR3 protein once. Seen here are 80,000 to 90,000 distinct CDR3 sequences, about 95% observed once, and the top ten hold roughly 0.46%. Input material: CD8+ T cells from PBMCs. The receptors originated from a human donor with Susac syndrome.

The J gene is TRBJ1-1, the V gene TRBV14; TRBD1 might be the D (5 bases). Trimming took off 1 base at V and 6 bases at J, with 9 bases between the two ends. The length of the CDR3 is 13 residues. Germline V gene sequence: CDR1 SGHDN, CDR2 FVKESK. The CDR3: CASSQGGGAEAFF. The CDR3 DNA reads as TGTGCCAGCAGCCAAGGGGGGGGAGCTGAAGCTTTCTTT.

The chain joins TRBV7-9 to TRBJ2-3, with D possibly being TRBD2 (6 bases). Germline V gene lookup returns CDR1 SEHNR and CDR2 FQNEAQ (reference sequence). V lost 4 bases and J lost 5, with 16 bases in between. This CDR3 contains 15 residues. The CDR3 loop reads CASSSGGVPGDTQYF. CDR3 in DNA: TGTGCCAGCAGCTCGGGCGGGGTACCGGGAGATACGCAGTATTTT.

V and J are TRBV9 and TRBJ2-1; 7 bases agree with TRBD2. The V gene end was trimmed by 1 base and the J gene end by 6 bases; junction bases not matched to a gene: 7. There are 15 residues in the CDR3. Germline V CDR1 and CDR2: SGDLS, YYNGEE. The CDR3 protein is CASSVWAGETNEQFF. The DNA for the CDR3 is TGTGCCAGCAGCGTATGGGCGGGAGAGACCAATGAGCAGTTCTTC.

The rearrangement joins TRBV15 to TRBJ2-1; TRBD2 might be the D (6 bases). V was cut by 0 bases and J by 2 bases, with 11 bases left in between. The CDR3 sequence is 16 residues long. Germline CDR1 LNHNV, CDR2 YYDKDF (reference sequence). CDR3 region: CATSRDRGGTYNEQFF. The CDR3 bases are TGTGCCACCAGCAGAGATAGGGGCGGGACCTACAATGAGCAGTTCTTC.

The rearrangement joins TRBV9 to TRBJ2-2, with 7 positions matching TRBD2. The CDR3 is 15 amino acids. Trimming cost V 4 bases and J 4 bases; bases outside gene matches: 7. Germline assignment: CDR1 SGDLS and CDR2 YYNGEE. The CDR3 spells CASSSTTGGTGELFF. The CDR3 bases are TGTGCCAGCAGCTCTACGACGGGGGGCACCGGGGAGCTGTTTTTT.

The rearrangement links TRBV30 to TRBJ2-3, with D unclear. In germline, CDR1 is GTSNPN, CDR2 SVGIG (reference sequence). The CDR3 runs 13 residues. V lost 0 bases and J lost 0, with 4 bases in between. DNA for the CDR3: TGTGCCTGGAGTGTACTCAGCACAGATACGCAGTATTTT. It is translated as CAWSVLSTDTQYF.

CDR3 protein: CSEELAGPDTQYF. The CDR3, as DNA: TGCAGTGAGGAACTAGCGGGCCCAGATACGCAGTATTTT. The chain couples TRBV20-1 to TRBJ2-3, with 9 bases that match TRBD2. Germline V lookup: CDR1 DFQATT, CDR2 SNEGSKA (reference sequence). V trimming: 7 bases; J trimming: 4 bases; junction bases outside the gene matches: 6. This CDR3 contains 13 residues.

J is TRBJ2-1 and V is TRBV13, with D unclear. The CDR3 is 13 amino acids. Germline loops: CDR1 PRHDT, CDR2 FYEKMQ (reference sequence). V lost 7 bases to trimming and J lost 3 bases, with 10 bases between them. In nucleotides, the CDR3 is TGTGCCAGCAAGGGCCTGGGCTACAATGAGCAGTTCTTC. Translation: CASKGLGYNEQFF.

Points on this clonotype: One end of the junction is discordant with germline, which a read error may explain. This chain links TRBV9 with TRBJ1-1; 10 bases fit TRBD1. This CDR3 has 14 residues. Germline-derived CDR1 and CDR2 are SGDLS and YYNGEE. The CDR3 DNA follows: TGTGCCAGCAGCCCGGGACAGGGGAACGCTGAAGCTTTCTTT. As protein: CASSPGQGNAEAFF.

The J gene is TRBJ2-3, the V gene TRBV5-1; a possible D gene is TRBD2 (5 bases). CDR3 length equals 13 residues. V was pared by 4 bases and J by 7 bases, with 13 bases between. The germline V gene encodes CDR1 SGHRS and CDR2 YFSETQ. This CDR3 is CASSIYRGNTQYF. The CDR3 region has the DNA TGCGCCAGCAGCATCTACCGGGGAAATACGCAGTATTTT.

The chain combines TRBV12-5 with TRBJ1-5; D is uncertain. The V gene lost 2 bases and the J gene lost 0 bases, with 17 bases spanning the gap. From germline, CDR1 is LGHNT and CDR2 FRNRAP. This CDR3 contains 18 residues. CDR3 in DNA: TGTGCTAGTGGTTTGCCCGGACGGCTACCTTATAGCAATCAGCCCCAGCATTTT. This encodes CASGLPGRLPYSNQPQHF.

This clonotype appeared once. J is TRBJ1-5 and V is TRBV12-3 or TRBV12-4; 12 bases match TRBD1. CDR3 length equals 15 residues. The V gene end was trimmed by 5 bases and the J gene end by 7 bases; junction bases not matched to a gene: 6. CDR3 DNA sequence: TGTGCCAGCAGTGCCGGGACAGGGGGCGTCCAGCCCCAGCATTTT. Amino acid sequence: CASSAGTGGVQPQHF.

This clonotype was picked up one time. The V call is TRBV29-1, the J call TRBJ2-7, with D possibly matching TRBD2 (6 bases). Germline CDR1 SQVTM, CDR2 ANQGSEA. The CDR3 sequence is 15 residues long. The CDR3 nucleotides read TGCAAGTGGGCCCTGGCTTGGACTACCGCTTACGAGCAGTACTTC. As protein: CKWALAWTTAYEQYF.

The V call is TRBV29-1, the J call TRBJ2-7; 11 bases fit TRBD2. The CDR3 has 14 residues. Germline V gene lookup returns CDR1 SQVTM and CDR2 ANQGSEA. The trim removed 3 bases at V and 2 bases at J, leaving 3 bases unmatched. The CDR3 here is CSVEGTSGPYEQYF. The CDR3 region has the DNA TGCAGCGTTGAGGGGACTAGCGGTCCCTACGAGCAGTACTTC.

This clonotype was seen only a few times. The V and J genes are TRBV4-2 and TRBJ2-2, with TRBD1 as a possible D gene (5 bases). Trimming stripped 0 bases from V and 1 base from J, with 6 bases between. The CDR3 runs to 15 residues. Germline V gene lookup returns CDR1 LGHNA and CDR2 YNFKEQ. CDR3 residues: CASSQEGENTGELFF. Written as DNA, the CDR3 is TGTGCCAGCAGCCAAGAAGGGGAGAACACCGGGGAGCTGTTTTTT.

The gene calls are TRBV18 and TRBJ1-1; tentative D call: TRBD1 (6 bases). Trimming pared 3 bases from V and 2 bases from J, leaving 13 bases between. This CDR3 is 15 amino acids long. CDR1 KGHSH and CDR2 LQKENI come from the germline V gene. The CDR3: CASSPMGGGNTEAFF. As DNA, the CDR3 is TGTGCCAGCTCACCGATGGGGGGGGGCAACACTGAAGCTTTCTTT.

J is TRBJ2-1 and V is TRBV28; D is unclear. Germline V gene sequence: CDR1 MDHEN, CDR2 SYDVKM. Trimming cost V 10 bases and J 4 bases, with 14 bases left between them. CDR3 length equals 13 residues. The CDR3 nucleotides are TGTGCCACCAGCACCGAACTTTACAATGAGCAGTTCTTC. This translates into CATSTELYNEQFF.

This chain's CDR3 is CASSEALGVAKNIQYF. The DNA of the CDR3 is TGTGCCAGCAGTGAAGCGCTCGGGGTAGCCAAAAACATTCAGTACTTC. This chain connects TRBV2 to TRBJ2-4, with D possibly TRBD2 on 5 matching bases. Germline V CDR1 and CDR2: SNHLY, FYNNEI. The length of the CDR3 is 16 residues. Trimming cost V 0 bases and J 0 bases, with 9 bases left between them.

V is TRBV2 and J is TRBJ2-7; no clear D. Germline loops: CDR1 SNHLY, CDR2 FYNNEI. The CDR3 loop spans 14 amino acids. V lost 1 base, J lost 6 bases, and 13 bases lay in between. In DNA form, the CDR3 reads TGTGCCAGCAGTGAAGTCGGTTTGCAAGTCGAGCAGTACTTC. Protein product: CASSEVGLQVEQYF.